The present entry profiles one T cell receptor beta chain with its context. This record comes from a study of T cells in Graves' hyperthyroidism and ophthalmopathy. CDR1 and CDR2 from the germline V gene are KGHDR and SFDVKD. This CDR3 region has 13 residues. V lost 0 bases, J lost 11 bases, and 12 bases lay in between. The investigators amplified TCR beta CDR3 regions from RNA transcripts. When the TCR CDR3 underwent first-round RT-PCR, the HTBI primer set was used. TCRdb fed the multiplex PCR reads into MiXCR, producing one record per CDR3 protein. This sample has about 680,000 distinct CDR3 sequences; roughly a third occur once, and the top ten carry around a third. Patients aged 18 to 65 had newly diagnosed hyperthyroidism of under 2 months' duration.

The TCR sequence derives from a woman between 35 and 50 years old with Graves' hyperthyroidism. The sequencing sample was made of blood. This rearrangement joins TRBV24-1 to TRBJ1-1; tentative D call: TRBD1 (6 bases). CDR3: CATSDLTQGFAFF. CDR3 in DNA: TGTGCCACCAGTGATTTGACGCAGGGGTTCGCTTTCTTT.